This T cell receptor beta chain appears in the sequencing data of a study of blood T cell repertoires in COVID-19. As for the study in general: PBMCs, B-cell-depleted T cells, or T cells provided the cDNA or gDNA that made up the material.

Data came from immunoSEQ multiplex PCR; TCRdb stores just in-frame clones and leaves some out. The sample carries 71,000 or so clones, roughly 80% recorded once. The CDR3 is 18 residues long. Germline V gene data show CDR1 as SGDLS and CDR2 as YYNGEE. J lost 0 bases, V lost 0 bases, and 8 bases had no gene match. The sample was peripheral blood. The chain combines TRBV9 with TRBJ2-7; 11 bases fit TRBD2. This receptor was identified in an older man with acute or convalescent COVID-19. The CDR3 here is CASSVATSGSSSSYEQYF. The CDR3, as DNA: TGTGCCAGCAGCGTAGCCACTAGCGGGAGTTCAAGCTCCTACGAGCAGTACTTC.